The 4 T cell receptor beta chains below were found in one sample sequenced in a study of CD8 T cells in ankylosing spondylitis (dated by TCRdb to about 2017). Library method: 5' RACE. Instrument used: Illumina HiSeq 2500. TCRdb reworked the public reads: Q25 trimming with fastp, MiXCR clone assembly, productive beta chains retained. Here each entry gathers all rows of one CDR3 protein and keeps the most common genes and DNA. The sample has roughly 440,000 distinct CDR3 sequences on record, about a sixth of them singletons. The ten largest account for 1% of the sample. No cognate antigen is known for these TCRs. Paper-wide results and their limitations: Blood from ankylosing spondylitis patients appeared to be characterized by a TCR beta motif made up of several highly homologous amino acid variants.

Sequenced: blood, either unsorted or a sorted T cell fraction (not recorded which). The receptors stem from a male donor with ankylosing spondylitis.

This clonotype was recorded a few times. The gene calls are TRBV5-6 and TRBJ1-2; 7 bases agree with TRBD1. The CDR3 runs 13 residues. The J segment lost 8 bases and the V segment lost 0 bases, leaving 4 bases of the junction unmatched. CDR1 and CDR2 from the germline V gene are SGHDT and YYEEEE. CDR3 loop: CASSLAGGGGYTF. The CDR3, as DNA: TGTGCCAGCAGCTTGGCAGGGGGTGGAGGCTACACCTTC.

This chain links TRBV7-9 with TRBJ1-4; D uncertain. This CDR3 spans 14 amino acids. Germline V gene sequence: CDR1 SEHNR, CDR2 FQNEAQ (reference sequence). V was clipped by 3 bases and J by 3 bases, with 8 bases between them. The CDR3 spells CASSFERPNEKLFF. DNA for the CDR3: TGTGCCAGCAGCTTTGAGCGACCTAATGAAAAACTGTTTTTT.

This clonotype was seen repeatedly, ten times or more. CDR3 coding DNA: TGTGCCAGCAGTTTTGTGGGTTTTACGCAGTATTTT. Translating it yields CASSFVGFTQYF. This rearrangement joins TRBV12-3 or TRBV12-4 to TRBJ2-3; unclear D gene. Trimming cost V 3 bases and J 8 bases, with 9 bases left between them. The CDR3 sequence is 12 residues long.

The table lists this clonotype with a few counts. The CDR3 loop is CASSQAFGGGDEQYF. The CDR3 DNA reads TGCGCCAGCAGCCAAGCGTTCGGGGGGGGTGACGAGCAGTACTTC. The rearrangement joins TRBV4-1 to TRBJ2-7, with TRBD2 matching over 8 bases. This CDR3 contains 15 residues. The germline V gene has CDR1 MGHRA and CDR2 YSYEKL. Trimming took 1 base from V and 5 from J; bases not matched to a gene: 7.